These 2 T cell receptor beta chains came from one sample sequenced in a study of T cells after yellow fever vaccination. In TCRdb, the 5' RACE reads were re-called with MiXCR into one record per CDR3 protein. The sample shows 200,000 to 250,000 distinct CDR3 sequences, approximately 3% of them seen only once. The specimen was CD4+ T cells sorted from PBMCs, collected 10 days after the yellow fever booster vaccination. The source is a man aged 18 to 35 who received the YFV17D yellow fever vaccine.

This clonotype was detected many times. The V call is TRBV20-1, the J call TRBJ2-4; weak D call: TRBD1 (5 bases). Germline CDR1 reads DFQATT; CDR2 reads SNEGSKA (reference sequence). With 6 bases removed from V and 6 bases from J, the gap between germline ends came to 24 bases. The CDR3 runs 16 residues. In DNA form, the CDR3 reads TGCAGTGCGGGAAAAAGGGGCAGTACGGGCTCAAACATTCAGTACTTC. This encodes CSAGKRGSTGSNIQYF.

This clonotype was counted only a few times. This sequence joins TRBV12-3 or TRBV12-4 and TRBJ2-1; 14 bases are a match to TRBD2. The junction had 10 bases not matched to a gene; V was cut back by 6 bases and J by 15 bases. There are 14 residues in the CDR3. CDR3 in amino acids: CASSTTSGGVAPFF. As DNA, the CDR3 is TGTGCCAGCAGCACGACTAGCGGGGGGGTTGCGCCGTTCTTC.